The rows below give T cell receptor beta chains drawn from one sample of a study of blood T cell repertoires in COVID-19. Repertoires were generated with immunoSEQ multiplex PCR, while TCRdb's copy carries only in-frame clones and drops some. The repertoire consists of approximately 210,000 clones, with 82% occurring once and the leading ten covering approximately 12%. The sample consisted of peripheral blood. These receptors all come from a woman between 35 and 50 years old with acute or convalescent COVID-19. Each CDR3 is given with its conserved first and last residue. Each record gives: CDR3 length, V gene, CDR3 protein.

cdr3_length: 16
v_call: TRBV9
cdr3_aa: CAISVDDRGISYEQYF

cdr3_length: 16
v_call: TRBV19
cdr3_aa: CASTRTGTGGAETQYF

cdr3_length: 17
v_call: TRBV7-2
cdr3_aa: CASSLVGGQGIAYEQYF

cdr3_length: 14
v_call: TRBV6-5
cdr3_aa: CASRPGTGRNGYTF

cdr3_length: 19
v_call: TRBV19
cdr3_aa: CASLRATTSGGGHTGELFF

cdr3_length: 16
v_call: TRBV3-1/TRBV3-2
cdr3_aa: CASSPLGQGDNEKLFF

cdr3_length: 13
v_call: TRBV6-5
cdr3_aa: CASSYGVNYGYTF

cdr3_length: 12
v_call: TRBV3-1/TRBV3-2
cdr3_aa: CASSHSDSGQYF

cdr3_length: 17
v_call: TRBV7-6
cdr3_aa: CASGRAPGRSSGNTIYF

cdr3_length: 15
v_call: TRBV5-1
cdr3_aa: CASSTPGQGLREQYF

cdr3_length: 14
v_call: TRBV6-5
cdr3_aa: CASSSSLSTDTQYF

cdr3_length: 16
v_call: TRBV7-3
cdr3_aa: CASSLQAGDSYNEQFF

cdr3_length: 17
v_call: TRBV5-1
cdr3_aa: CASSLEGLAGGEETQYF

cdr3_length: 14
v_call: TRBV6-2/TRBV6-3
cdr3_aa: CASSMLGTRDTQYF

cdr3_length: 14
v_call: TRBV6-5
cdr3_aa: CASMIDRVNTEAFF

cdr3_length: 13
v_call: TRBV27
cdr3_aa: CASRSLAYNEQFF

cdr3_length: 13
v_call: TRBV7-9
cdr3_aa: CASSLGQNTEAFF

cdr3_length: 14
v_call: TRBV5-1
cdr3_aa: CASSLVEAPDTQYF

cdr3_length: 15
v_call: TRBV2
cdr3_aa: CASSGQDENTGELFF

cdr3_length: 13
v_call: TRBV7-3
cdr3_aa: CASSFRGASEAFF

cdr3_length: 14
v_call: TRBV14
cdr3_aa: CASSQVAGGTGAFF

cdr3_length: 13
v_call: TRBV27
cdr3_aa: CASSTRGGPDAFF

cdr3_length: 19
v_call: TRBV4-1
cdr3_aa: CASSLREGKRFGVRTEAFF

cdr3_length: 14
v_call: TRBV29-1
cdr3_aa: CSVKGQGSSYEQYF

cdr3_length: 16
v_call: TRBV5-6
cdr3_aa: CASSLVENGRTTEAFF

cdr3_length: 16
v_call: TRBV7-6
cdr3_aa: CASSSTTGLATDTQYF

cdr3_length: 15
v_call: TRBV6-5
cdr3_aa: CASSWGPGGNSPLHF

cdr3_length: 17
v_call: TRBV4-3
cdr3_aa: CASSQEGFLGVYTEAFF

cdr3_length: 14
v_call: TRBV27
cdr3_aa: CASSFPGQVGGYTF

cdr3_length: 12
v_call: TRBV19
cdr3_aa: CASQDRVWTQHF

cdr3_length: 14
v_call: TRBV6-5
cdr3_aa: CASSRQGLVSPLHF

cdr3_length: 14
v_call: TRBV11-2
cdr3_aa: CASSLWTANTEAFF

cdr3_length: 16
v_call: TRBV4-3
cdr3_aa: CASSQDLLAGMYEQFF

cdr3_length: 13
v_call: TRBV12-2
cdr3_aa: CASRSTGEGEAFF

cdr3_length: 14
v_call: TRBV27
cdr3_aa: CASSFTDREDGYTF

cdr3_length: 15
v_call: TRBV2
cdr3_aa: CASSKDRASYNEQFF

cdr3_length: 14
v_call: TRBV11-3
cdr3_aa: CASSLGASSYEQYF

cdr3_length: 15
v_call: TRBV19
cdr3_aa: CASGPSGPGEETQYF

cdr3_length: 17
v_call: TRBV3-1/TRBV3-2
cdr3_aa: CASSQDLGTGSYNEQFF

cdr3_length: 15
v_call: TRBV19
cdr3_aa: CASSPAGGPGDTQYF

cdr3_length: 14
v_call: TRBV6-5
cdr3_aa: CASSLEKSNQPQHF

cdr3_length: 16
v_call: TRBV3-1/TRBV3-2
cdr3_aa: CASSPRVGVGKNIQYF